The source of this T cell receptor (beta chain) is a study of blood T cell repertoires in COVID-19. Here immunoSEQ multiplex PCR was the method, and the copy in TCRdb shows in-frame clones only, minus some. The top ten clones hold less than 4% of a sample with some 160,000 clones, 75% to 90% of them seen once. Cohort 3 recovery required two negative PCRs, clearance, or symptom resolution. The specimen was PBMCs or T cells enriched from blood (not recorded which). This clonotype was sampled from a woman aged 55-70 years who had recovered from COVID-19.

The CDR3 sequence: CASTADRGRGGYTF. The CDR3 nucleotides are TGCGCCAGCACGGCGGACAGGGGAAGGGGGGGCTACACCTTC. This chain connects TRBV5-1 to TRBJ1-2; 9 positions agree with TRBD1. This CDR3 spans 14 amino acids. From germline, CDR1 is SGHRS and CDR2 YFSETQ. The junction had 11 bases not matched to a gene; V was cut back by 6 bases and J by 8 bases.